One sample yielded the 11 T cell receptor beta chains listed below, sequenced in a study of blood T cell repertoires in COVID-19 (TCRdb year 2020). The library relied on the immunoSEQ multiplex PCR assay. TCRdb took over this immuneACCESS table, retaining in-frame rearrangements with V and J assigned. Such tables are incomplete; in checked studies, under half of the missing clones stem from an unresolved V gene, and the remainder is unexplained. The sample table records around 220,000 clones; 80% to 85% of these occur just once. The ten largest account for around 5% of the sample. Sequencing used peripheral blood. The origin of the receptors is a human donor in a cohort sampled during active COVID-19.

The chain is built from TRBV25-1 and TRBJ2-7, with 7 positions matching TRBD2. The V gene's germline CDR1 is MGHDK and CDR2 SYGVNS. CDR3 length: 14 residues. The trim removed 5 bases at V and 5 bases at J, leaving 9 bases unmatched. CDR3 residues: CASSKWGGEDEQYF. In DNA, the CDR3 is TGTGCCAGCAGTAAATGGGGGGGAGAGGACGAGCAGTACTTC.

Of note for this clone: A far more abundant clone sits one base away, making this likely a read error. The V call is TRBV6-4, the J call TRBJ2-4, with D possibly being TRBD1 (6 bases). This CDR3 spans 14 amino acids. Germline CDR1 MRHNA, CDR2 SNTAGT. V shed 2 bases and J shed 1 base, with 6 bases lying between them. This CDR3 is CASSDRGAKNIQYF. CDR3 nucleotide sequence: TGTGCCAGCAGTGACAGGGGGGCCAAAAACATTCAGTACTTC.

CDR3 sequence (DNA): TGTGCCAGCAGTTACTCGAGGGACAGGGGGCAGGAGCAGTACTTC. It encodes CASSYSRDRGQEQYF. J is TRBJ2-7 and V is TRBV6-5, with TRBD1 identical over 12 bases. Germline V CDR1 and CDR2: MNHEY, SVGAGI. V dropped 0 bases and J dropped 7; count of bases not matched to a gene: 4. There are 15 residues in the CDR3.

The J gene is TRBJ1-3, the V gene TRBV7-9; D not resolved. The V end was cut by 5 bases, the J end by 0 bases, with 8 bases between. This CDR3 contains 14 residues. The V gene's germline CDR1 is SEHNR and CDR2 FQNEAQ (reference sequence). In DNA form, the CDR3 reads TGTGCCAGCAGCCCCCCCCACTCTGGAAACACCATATATTTT. Its translation: CASSPPHSGNTIYF. The whole variable domain, filled in from reference TRBV7-9 and TRBJ1-3, reads DTGVSQNPRHKITKRGQNVTFRCDPISEHNRLYWYRQTLGQGPEFLTYFQNEAQLEKSRLLSDRFSAERPKGSFSTLEIQRTEQGDSAMYLCASSPPHSGNTIYFGEGSWLTVV.

The J gene is TRBJ2-5, the V gene TRBV27; D is undetermined. The CDR3 length is 13 residues. Germline CDR1 and CDR2: MNHEY and SMNVEV (reference sequence). The V and J ends lost 2 bases and 5 bases respectively, with 9 bases between them. Here the CDR3 DNA reads TGTGCCAGCAGTTTACGTCAGATGGAGACCCAGTACTTC. Protein sequence: CASSLRQMETQYF.

This sequence joins TRBV9 and TRBJ2-3, with D possibly matching TRBD2 (6 bases). Deletions cut 4 bases from V and 1 base from J, with 19 bases between. Germline V gene sequence: CDR1 SGDLS, CDR2 YYNGEE. CDR3 length: 17 residues. The CDR3, as DNA: TGTGCCAGCAGCCTTATCGGGGCGGGAAGGGGCACAGATACGCAGTATTTT. Its translation: CASSLIGAGRGTDTQYF.

There are many counts of this clone. The chain couples TRBV3-1 (or the pseudogene TRBV3-2) to TRBJ2-5; 8 bases are shared with TRBD2. CDR3 length equals 18 residues. The trim removed 4 bases at V and 5 bases at J, leaving 18 bases unmatched. From germline, CDR1 is LGHDT and CDR2 YNNKEL (reference sequence). CDR3 protein: CASSPHRELGGRRETQYF. CDR3 DNA sequence: TGTGCCAGCAGCCCCCATAGGGAGTTGGGCGGGAGGCGGGAGACCCAGTACTTC.

Note on this clone: At one end, the junction sequence differs from germline, possibly due to a read error. The genes are TRBV19 and TRBJ1-1, with D unclear. The CDR3 covers 10 residues. Germline V gene data show CDR1 as LNHDA and CDR2 as SQIVND (reference sequence). DNA for the CDR3: TGTGCCAGTAGTGAAACTGAGGCTTTCTTT. This gives the protein CASSETEAFF.

V and J are TRBV6-5 and TRBJ2-5; TRBD1 might be the D (6 bases). Per the germline V gene, CDR1 is MNHEY and CDR2 is SVGAGI. Trimming left V 6 bases short and J 2 bases short, with 13 bases between. The CDR3 has 14 residues. This CDR3 reads CASRMGAGQETQYF. CDR3 bases: TGTGCCAGCAGGATGGGGGCCGGGCAAGAGACCCAGTACTTC.

V gene TRBV5-5 combines with J gene TRBJ1-1; 8 bases align to TRBD1. V dropped 6 bases and J dropped 7; count of bases not matched to a gene: 11. The CDR3 contains 14 residues. Germline V lookup: CDR1 SGHKS, CDR2 YYEKEE (reference sequence). CDR3 sequence: CASNPQGVRVEAFF. The CDR3 DNA follows: TGTGCCAGCAACCCACAGGGGGTGAGGGTTGAAGCTTTCTTT.

The CDR3 spells CASSLETGLAGGGEQYF. DNA for the CDR3: TGTGCCAGCAGCTTAGAAACTGGACTAGCGGGAGGCGGAGAGCAGTACTTC. The chain is built from TRBV7-8 and TRBJ2-7; 14 bases match TRBD2. The germline gives CDR1 SGHVS, CDR2 FQNEAQ. The CDR3 is 17 amino acids. V shed 1 base, J shed 7 bases, and the junction held 9 bases outside the gene matches.